Included here is one T cell receptor (beta chain) sequence, with context. This clone occurred once. No cognate antigen has been identified for it. No much larger clone exists at a distance of one base, and base qualities are not known. Collaborating institutions collected whole blood in K2EDTA tubes following their own protocols. Collaborator samples were shipped for TCRbeta analysis as frozen whole blood, isolated PBMCs, or DNA extracted from either sample type. The source of the sample is a study of blood T cell repertoires in COVID-19 (TCRdb year 2020). Regarding the complete study: Samples covering the acute and convalescent phases of COVID-19 were provided by collaborators in the United States, Italy and Spain. The material from the prospective study consisted of cDNA or gDNA derived from T cells, B-cell-depleted T cells, or PBMCs. The dataset comprised deeply sampled blood TCRbeta repertoires from subjects exposed to, actively infected with, or recovered from COVID-19. A freely available public database, intended as a resource for researchers studying the immune response to SARS-CoV-2, is where the repertoires were released. Samples came from the ongoing ImmuneRACE study (first 160 participants) plus 1,254 subjects from 6 global collaborators. Sample metadata almost always included a de-identified subject ID, COVID-19 status, age in years and sex. Where available, HLA class I and class II types were taken from metadata supplied by the sample provider and were not determined by assay-based typing.

TCRbeta CDR3 regions were amplified from genomic DNA using the immunoSEQ Assay, a bias-controlled multiplex PCR. In the paper's pipeline: The number of nucleated cells in each sample was estimated by amplification of reference gene primers within the assay. To quantify the absolute abundance of each unique TCRbeta CDR3 rearrangement, sequence reads were collapsed and filtered. For each sample, productive Simpson clonality was calculated as the square root of Simpson's diversity index over productive rearrangements. TCRdb took over this immuneACCESS table, retaining in-frame rearrangements with V and J assigned. Such tables are incomplete; in checked studies, under half of the missing clones stem from an unresolved V gene, and the remainder is unexplained. V and J calls and clone size come straight from that table; D and trimming were deduced from the DNA. This sample is represented by approximately 52,000 clones; about 91% of them were singletons. In total, the top ten clones hold more than 3% of the sample.

Findings and caveats that apply to the study as a whole: How much clinical and demographic metadata was included differed by source and by participant, and the metadata was provided uncurated.

The receptor was isolated from a man between 50 and 59 years old with acute or convalescent COVID-19. The specimen sequenced was peripheral blood.

The CDR3 amino acid sequence is: CASLADRPNEKLFF. The DNA is TGTGCCAGCCTCGCGGACAGGCCTAATGAAAAACTGTTTTTT. The rearranged chain carries TRBV6-6 and TRBJ1-4; 7 junctional bases match TRBD1. The CDR3 holds 14 amino acids from the cysteine to the phenylalanine. The retained sequence is limited to the CDR3, 42 bases, with the frame set at the first base. After removal of 8 bases from V and 3 bases from J, the junction retains 6 bases not matched to a gene. CDR1 and CDR2, per the germline V gene (reference sequence), are MNHNY and SVGAGI.